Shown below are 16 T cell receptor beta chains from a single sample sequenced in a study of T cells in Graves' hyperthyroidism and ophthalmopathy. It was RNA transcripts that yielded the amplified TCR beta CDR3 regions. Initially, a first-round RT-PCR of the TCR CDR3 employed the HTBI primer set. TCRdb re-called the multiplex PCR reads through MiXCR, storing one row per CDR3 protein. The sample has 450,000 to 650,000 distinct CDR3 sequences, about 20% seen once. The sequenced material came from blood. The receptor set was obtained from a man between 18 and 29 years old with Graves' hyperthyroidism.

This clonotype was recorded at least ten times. CDR3 protein: CASNGDRGVGQPQHF. Written as DNA, the CDR3 is TGTGCCAGCAACGGCGACAGGGGAGTGGGTCAGCCCCAGCATTTT. The chain recombines TRBV28 with TRBJ1-5; 8 bases line up with TRBD1. Germline V gives CDR1 MDHEN, CDR2 SYDVKM. CDR3 length: 15 residues. The ends lost 7 bases at V and 6 bases at J; junction bases unmatched: 11.

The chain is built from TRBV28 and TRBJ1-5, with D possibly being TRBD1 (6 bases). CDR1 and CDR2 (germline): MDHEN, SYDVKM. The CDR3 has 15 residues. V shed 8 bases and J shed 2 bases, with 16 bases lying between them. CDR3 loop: CASRPGGGGNQPQHF. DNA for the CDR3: TGTGCCAGCCGCCCGGGGGGCGGAGGCAATCAGCCCCAGCATTTT.

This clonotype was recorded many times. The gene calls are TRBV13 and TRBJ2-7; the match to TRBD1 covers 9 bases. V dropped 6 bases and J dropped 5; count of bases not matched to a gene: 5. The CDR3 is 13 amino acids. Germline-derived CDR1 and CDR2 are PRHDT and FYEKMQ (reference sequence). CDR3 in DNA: TGTGCCAGCAGTGGGACAGGGATGCACGAGCAGTACTTC. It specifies CASSGTGMHEQYF.

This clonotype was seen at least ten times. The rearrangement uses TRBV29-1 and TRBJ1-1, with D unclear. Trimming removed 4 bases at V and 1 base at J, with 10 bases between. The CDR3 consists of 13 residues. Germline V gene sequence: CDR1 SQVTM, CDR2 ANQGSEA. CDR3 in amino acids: CSVAGFGNTEAFF. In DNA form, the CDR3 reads TGCAGCGTTGCGGGGTTTGGGAACACTGAAGCTTTCTTT. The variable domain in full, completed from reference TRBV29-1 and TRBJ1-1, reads SAVISQKPSRDICQRGTSLTIQCQVDSQVTMMFWYRQQPGQSLTLIATANQGSEATYESGFVIDKFPISRPNLTFSTLTVSNMSPEDSSIYLCSVAGFGNTEAFFGQGTRLTVV.

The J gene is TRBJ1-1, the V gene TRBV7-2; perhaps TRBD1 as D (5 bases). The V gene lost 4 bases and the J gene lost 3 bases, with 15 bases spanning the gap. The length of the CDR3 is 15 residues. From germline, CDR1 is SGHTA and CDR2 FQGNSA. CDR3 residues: CASSSTYPGDTEAFF. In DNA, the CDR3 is TGTGCCAGCAGCTCGACCTATCCGGGGGACACTGAAGCTTTCTTT.

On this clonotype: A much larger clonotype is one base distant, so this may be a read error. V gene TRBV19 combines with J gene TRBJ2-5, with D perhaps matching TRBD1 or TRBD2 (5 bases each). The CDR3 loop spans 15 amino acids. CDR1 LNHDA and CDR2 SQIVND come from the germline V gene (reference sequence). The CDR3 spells CASSIAAREKETKYF. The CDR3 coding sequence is TGTGCCAGTAGTATAGCGGCCAGGGAGAAAGAGACCAAGTACTTC.

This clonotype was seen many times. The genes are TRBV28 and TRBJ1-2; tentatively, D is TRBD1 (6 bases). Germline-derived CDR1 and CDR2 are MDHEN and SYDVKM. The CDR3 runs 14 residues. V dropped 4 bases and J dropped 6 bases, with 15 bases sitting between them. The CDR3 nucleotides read TGTGCCAGCAGTTCGAGGACAGACGGGGATGGCTACACCTTC. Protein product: CASSSRTDGDGYTF.

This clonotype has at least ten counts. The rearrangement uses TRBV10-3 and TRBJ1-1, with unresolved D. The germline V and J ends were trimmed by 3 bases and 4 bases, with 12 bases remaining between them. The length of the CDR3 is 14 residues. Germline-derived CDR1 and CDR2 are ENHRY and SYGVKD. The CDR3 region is CAISDPTSSTEAFF. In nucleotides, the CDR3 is TGTGCCATCAGTGATCCCACAAGTAGCACTGAAGCTTTCTTT.

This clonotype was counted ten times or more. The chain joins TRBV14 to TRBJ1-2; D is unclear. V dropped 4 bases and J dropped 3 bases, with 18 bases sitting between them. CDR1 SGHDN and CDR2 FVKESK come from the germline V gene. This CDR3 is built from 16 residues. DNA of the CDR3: TGTGCCAGCAGCCCATATCGTTCAGCAGACTACTATGGCTACACCTTC. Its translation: CASSPYRSADYYGYTF.

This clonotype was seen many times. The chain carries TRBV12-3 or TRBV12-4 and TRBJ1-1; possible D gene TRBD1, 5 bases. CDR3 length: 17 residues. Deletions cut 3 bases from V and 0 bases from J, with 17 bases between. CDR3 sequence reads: CASSFAGIGGMNTEAFF. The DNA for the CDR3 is TGTGCCAGCAGTTTCGCCGGGATCGGGGGGATGAACACTGAAGCTTTCTTT.

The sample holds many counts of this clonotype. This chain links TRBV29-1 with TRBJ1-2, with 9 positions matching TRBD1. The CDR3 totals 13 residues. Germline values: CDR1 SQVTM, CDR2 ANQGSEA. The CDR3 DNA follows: TGCAACGCTAGGACAGGGGACACCTATGGCTACACCTTC. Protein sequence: CNARTGDTYGYTF.

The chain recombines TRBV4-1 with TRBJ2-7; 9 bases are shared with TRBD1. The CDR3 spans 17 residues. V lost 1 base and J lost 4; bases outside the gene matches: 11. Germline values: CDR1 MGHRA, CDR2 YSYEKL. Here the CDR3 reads CASSQASTGTGNYEQYF. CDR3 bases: TGCGCCAGCAGCCAAGCCTCAACCGGGACAGGGAATTACGAGCAGTACTTC.

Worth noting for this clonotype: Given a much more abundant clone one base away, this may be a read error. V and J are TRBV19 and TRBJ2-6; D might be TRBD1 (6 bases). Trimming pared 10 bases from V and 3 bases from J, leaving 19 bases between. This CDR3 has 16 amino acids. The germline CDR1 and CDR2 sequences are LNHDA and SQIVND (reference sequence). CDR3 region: CATSSNRDNGANVLTF. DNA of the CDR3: TGTGCCACCTCGTCGAACCGGGACAATGGGGCCAACGTCCTGACTTTC.

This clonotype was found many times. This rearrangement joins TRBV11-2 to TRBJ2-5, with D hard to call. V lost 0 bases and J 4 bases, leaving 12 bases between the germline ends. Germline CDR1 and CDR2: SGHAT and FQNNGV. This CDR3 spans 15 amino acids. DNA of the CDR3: TGTGCCAGCAGCTTAGAGGTCGAAAGAAGAGAGACCCAGTACTTC. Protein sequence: CASSLEVERRETQYF.

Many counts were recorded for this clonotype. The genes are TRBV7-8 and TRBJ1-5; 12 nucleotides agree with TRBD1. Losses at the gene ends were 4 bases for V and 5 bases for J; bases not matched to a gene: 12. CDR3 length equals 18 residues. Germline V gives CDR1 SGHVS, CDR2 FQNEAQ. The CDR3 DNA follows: TGTGCCAGCAGCTATACCCCTCCGGGGACAGGGGGCCATCAGCCCCAGCATTTT. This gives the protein CASSYTPPGTGGHQPQHF.

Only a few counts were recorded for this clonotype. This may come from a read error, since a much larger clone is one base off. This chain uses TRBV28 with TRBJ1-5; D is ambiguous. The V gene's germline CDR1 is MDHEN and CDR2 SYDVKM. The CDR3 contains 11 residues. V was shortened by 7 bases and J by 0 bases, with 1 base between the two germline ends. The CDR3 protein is CASNSNQPQHF. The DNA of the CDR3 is TGTGCCAGCAATAGCAATCAGCCCCAGCATTTT.